The source of this T cell receptor (beta chain) is a study of identical twins. The V gene lost 3 bases and the J gene lost 5 bases, with 16 bases spanning the gap. CDR3 length: 16 amino acids. One entry per CDR3 protein results from TCRdb running MiXCR on the 5' RACE reads. The data contain some 600,000 distinct CDR3 sequences, less than 9% of them singletons. This sample also belongs to another study, concerning yellow fever vaccine responses in identical twins.

The TCR sequence derives from a young woman in good health. Sequencing was carried out using PBMCs. The chain links TRBV12-3 or TRBV12-4 to TRBJ2-2; possible D gene TRBD2, 5 bases. The chain's CDR3 is CASSFGLATQTGELFF. DNA for the CDR3: TGTGCCAGCAGTTTTGGGTTAGCGACTCAAACCGGGGAGCTGTTTTTT.